Listed here is a single T cell receptor (beta chain). The antigen is undetermined. These data come from a study of CXCR3-negative and CXCR3-positive naive CD8 T cells. The overall study: Roughly 1.5 +/- 0.3 million TRB reads came from each library, giving some 150 million in total.

Study-wide results and caveats: High diversity, comparable across both naive subsets, contrasted with much lower diversity in memory CD8+ cells. For naive cells, CXCR3-negative and CXCR3-positive subsets had similar TRBV-TRBJ usage; for memory cells, usage differed.

The CDR3 covers 13 residues. Looked up from germline, CDR1 is SQVTM and CDR2 is ANQGSEA. All TRB cDNA libraries came from 5' RACE performed with UMI labels. TCRdb re-called the 5' RACE reads; every CDR3 protein appears as one record, without DNA. The specimen's table records about 57,000 distinct CDR3 sequences. This clonotype originated in a human donor in good health. Some clones in this sample may be carry-over from other donors' samples. Sequenced: memory CD8+ T cells from blood. The chain recombines TRBV29-1 with TRBJ1-2. The CDR3 protein is CSVEVHGLYGYTF.